This is a list of T cell receptor beta chains from one sample in a study of shared clonotypes between healthy human individuals. Sequencing used immunoSEQ multiplex PCR; TCRdb keeps in-frame clones, though not all of them. In the table there are roughly 600,000 clones, 95% to 98% of which are singletons. Input material: naive CD8+ T cells sorted from blood. Source of these receptors: a man between 25 and 39 years old in good health. Each CDR3 is given with its conserved first and last residue. D genes are given only for firm matches. Clone size is shown for a subset of rows, as once, few, many or a class of expanded clone.

V	D	J	size	DNA	CDR3
TRBV9	TRBD1	TRBJ2-7	-	TGTGCCAGCAGCGTAGAGCCGGGACAGGGAGCCTACGAGCAGTACTTC	CASSVEPGQGAYEQYF
TRBV7-9	TRBD2	TRBJ2-7	-	TGTGCCAGCACCCAAGGAGCGGGAGGGGTCGAGCAGTACTTC	CASTQGAGGVEQYF
TRBV6-4	-	TRBJ1-1	-	TGTGCCAGCAGTGGCCCGGACAGACAAGCTTTCTTT	CASSGPDRQAFF
TRBV10-1	TRBD2	TRBJ2-3	-	TGCGCCAGCAGTGAGGGACTAGCGGCAGATACGCAGTATTTT	CASSEGLAADTQYF
TRBV11-2	-	TRBJ2-1	-	TGTGCCAGCAGCTTCGGCTCGGCAGGGCTCGACAATGAGCAGTTCTTC	CASSFGSAGLDNEQFF
TRBV27	TRBD1	TRBJ1-5	-	TGTGCCAGCAGTGCGACAGGGGGTTATCAGCCCCAGCATTTT	CASSATGGYQPQHF
TRBV7-9	TRBD1	TRBJ1-2	once	TGTGCCAGCAGCTTAGCACCTGCCCGGACAGGGGGTAACTATGGCTACACCTTC	CASSLAPARTGGNYGYTF
TRBV6-1	-	TRBJ2-3	-	TGTGCCAGCAGTGAACGTTTGGGACTTAGGACAGATACGCAGTATTTT	CASSERLGLRTDTQYF
TRBV5-1	-	TRBJ1-3	-	TGCGCCAGCAGCCAAAAACAGGGATTGGCTGGAAACACCATATATTTT	CASSQKQGLAGNTIYF
TRBV4-1	-	TRBJ1-1	-	TGCGCCAGCAGCCACCAGGGGTTGGACACTGAAGCTTTCTTT	CASSHQGLDTEAFF
TRBV6-4	-	TRBJ2-1	-	TGTGCCAGCAGTGCCGACAGGACCTCCTACAATGAGCAGTTCTTC	CASSADRTSYNEQFF
TRBV11-3	-	TRBJ2-7	-	TGTGCCAGCAGCTTTGGCACATCCTACGAGCAGTACTTC	CASSFGTSYEQYF
TRBV5-4	TRBD2	TRBJ2-3	-	TGTGCCAGCAGCTTTAAAGCGGGAGCACCAGATACGCAGTATTTT	CASSFKAGAPDTQYF
TRBV6-1	TRBD2	TRBJ2-1	-	TGTGCCAGCAGTGTCAGTAGCGGGCCGAGGAACAATGAGCAGTTCTTC	CASSVSSGPRNNEQFF
TRBV7-9	-	TRBJ2-4	once	TGTGCCAGCAGCCAGACAGATCTAGCCAAAAACATTCAGTACTTC	CASSQTDLAKNIQYF
TRBV5-1	-	TRBJ2-3	-	TGCGCCAGCAGCCTGGCAAATAGAGCAGATACGCAGTATTTT	CASSLANRADTQYF
TRBV19	-	TRBJ2-7	-	TGTGCCAGTAGTTACACCGACGCCGGCTACGAGCAGTACTTC	CASSYTDAGYEQYF
TRBV29-1	TRBD1	TRBJ1-1	-	TGCAGCGTTTACAGGGGCCGTGCTGAAGCTTTCTTT	CSVYRGRAEAFF
TRBV28	TRBD2	TRBJ2-7	-	TGTGCCAGCAGTTCGGGCGGGAGGGCCAGAGAGCAGTACTTC	CASSSGGRAREQYF
TRBV7-9	-	TRBJ2-1	-	TGTGCCAGCAGCTTAGCCGGTGTTAGGGAGCAGTTCTTC	CASSLAGVREQFF
TRBV9	-	TRBJ1-2	-	TGTGCCAGCAGCGTTGAATGGACAGCCAATAGGGATGGCTACACCTTC	CASSVEWTANRDGYTF
TRBV27	TRBD2	TRBJ2-1	-	TGTGCCAGCAGTCCCGGGACTACCAATGAGCAGTTCTTC	CASSPGTTNEQFF
TRBV7-9	-	TRBJ1-1	-	TGTGCCAGCAGCTTGGGCTTGGGGGACACTGAAGCTTTCTTT	CASSLGLGDTEAFF
TRBV4-1	TRBD2	TRBJ2-1	-	TGCGCCAGCAGCCAGGCAGCTAGCGGGATGGGGAATGAGCAGTTCTTC	CASSQAASGMGNEQFF